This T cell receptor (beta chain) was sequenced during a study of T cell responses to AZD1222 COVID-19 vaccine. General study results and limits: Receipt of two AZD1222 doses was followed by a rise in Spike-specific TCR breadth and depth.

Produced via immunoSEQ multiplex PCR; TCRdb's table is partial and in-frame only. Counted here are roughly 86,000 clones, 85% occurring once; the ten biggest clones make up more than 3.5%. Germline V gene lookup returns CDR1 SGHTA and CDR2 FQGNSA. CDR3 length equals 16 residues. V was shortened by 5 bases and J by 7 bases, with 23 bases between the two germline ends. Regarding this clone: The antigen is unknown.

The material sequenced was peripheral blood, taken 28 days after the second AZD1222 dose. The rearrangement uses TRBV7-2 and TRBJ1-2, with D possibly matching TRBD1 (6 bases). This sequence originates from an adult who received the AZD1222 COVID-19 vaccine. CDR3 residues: CASSPEGLRGRRGYTF. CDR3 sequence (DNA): TGTGCCAGCAGCCCAGAGGGACTCAGGGGACGGCGTGGCTACACCTTC.